Shown below are 2 T cell receptor beta chains from a single sample sequenced in a study of beta chain features in type 1 diabetes. Expressed TCRB transcripts were sequenced because the entire RNA isolate underwent reverse transcription. Profiling relied on immunoSEQ multiplex PCR, and the TCRdb table lists in-frame clones only, not all of them. The repertoire holds under 300,000 clones, with less than 35% as singletons. What was sequenced was central memory CD4+ T cells from blood. Every receptor here comes from a man younger than 40 in good health.

The genes are TRBV28 and TRBJ2-6; D remains ambiguous. Germline-derived CDR1 and CDR2 are MDHEN and SYDVKM. This CDR3 is 13 amino acids long. Trimming cost V 8 bases and J 3 bases, with 8 bases left between them. CDR3 amino acids: CASFLNGANVLTF. The CDR3 region has the DNA TGTGCCAGCTTCTTGAATGGGGCCAACGTCCTGACTTTC.

This clone occurred a few times. The chain has TRBV29-1 and TRBJ2-1, with a possible D match to TRBD2 (6 bases). Germline CDR1 SQVTM, CDR2 ANQGSEA. The CDR3 is made up of 14 amino acids. V lost 7 bases and J 2 bases, leaving 15 bases between the germline ends. The CDR3 sequence is CSATTSRAYNEQFF. DNA of the CDR3: TGCAGCGCTACAACTAGCCGTGCCTACAATGAGCAGTTCTTC.